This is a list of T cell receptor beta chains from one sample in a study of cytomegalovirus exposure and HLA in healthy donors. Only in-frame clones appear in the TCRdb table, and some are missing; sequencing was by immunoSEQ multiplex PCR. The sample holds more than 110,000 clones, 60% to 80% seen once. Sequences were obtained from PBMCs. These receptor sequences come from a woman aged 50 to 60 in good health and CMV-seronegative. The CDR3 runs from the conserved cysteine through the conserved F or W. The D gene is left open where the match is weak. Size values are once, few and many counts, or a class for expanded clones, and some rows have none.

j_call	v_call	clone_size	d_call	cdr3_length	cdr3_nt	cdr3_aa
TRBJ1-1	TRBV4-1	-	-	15	TGCGCCAGCAGCCAAGAGTGGCGGAGGAACACTGAAGCTTTCTTT	CASSQEWRRNTEAFF
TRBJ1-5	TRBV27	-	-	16	TGTGCCAGCAGTCCTAGGTTGGAAGCCCGCAATCAGCCCCAGCATTTT	CASSPRLEARNQPQHF
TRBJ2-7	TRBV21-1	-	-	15	TGTGCCAGCAGCAACCCCGCGACAGGGGGCTACGAGCAGTACTTC	CASSNPATGGYEQYF
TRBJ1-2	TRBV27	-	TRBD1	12	TGTGTCAGCAGTTCCACAGGGGCTGGCTACACCTTC	CVSSSTGAGYTF
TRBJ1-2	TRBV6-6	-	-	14	TGTGCCAGCAGTTCCCCCGCGGGGAGCTATGGCTACACCTTC	CASSSPAGSYGYTF
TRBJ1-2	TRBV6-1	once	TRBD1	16	TGTGCCAGCAGTGAATGGGACAGGGCTTTTCCGTGGGGCTACACCTTC	CASSEWDRAFPWGYTF
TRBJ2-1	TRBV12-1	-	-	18	TGTGCCAGCAGCTTTGGTCTGTGGGAGTCTAAATTCGCCAATGAGCAGTTCTTC	CASSFGLWESKFANEQFF
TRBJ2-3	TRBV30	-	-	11	TGTGCCTGGGGACAGTCGGATACGCAGTATTTT	CAWGQSDTQYF
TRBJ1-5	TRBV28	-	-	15	TGTGCCAGCAGCCCCCTACTGGGGGGGAATCAGCCCCAGCATTTT	CASSPLLGGNQPQHF
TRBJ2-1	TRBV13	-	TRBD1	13	TGTGCCAGCAGCGCGGGGACAGGGGCTGAGCAGTTCTTC	CASSAGTGAEQFF
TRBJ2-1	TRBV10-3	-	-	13	TGTGCCATCATGGAGGGAGCTACCAATGAGCAGTTCTTC	CAIMEGATNEQFF
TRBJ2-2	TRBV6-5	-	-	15	TGTGCCAGCAGTTACGGGCACGCGAGCACCGGGGAGCTGTTTTTT	CASSYGHASTGELFF
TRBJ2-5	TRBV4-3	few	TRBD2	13	TGCGCCAGCAGCCTAGCGGGGGGTGAGACCCAGTACTTC	CASSLAGGETQYF
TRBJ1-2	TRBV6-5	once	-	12	TGTGCCAGCAGTTACAGGGGCGGTGGCTACACCTTC	CASSYRGGGYTF
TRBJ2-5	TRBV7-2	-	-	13	TGTGCCAGCAGCCGCAGCGATCAAGAGACCCAGTACTTC	CASSRSDQETQYF
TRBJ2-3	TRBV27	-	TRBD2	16	TGTGCCAGCAGCCGGACTAGCGGGGGGAGTACAGATACGCAGTATTTT	CASSRTSGGSTDTQYF
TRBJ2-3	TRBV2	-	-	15	TGTGCCAGCAGTGAAGGGGGGGGGCTTAGAGATACGCAGTATTTT	CASSEGGGLRDTQYF
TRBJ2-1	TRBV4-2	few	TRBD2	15	TGTGCCAGCAGCCACCTAGCGGGGGGATACAATGAGCAGTTCTTC	CASSHLAGGYNEQFF
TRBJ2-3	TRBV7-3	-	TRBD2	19	TGTGCCAGCATCTTTACTAGCGGGGGGCTCTATTCTAGCACAGATACGCAGTATTTT	CASIFTSGGLYSSTDTQYF
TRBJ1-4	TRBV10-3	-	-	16	TGTGCCATCAGTGAGTCGGTAGGGGTAGATCATGAAAAACTGTTTTTT	CAISESVGVDHEKLFF
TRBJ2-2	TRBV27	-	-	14	TGTGCCAGCAGTTTAGGCAGGAACACCGGGGAGCTGTTTTTT	CASSLGRNTGELFF
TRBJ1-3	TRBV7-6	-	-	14	TGTGCCAGCAGCTTAGCGAGGGCTGGAAACACCATATATTTT	CASSLARAGNTIYF
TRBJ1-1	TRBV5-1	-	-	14	TGCGCCAGCAGCTTGGAGGGACAGAACACTGAAGCTTTCTTT	CASSLEGQNTEAFF
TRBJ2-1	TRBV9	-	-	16	TGTGCCAGCAGCGCTGCTGGGGCCCGATGGTACAATGAGCAGTTCTTC	CASSAAGARWYNEQFF
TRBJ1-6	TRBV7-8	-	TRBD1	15	TGTGCCAGCAGCTTACCGGACAGGGGTAATTCACCCCTCCACTTT	CASSLPDRGNSPLHF
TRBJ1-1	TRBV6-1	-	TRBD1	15	TGTGCCAGCAGGGGACAGAGCCTTGTGAACACTGAAGCTTTCTTT	CASRGQSLVNTEAFF
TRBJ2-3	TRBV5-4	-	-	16	TGTGCCAGCAGCTTGTACAGGGCGAGTTTAACAGATACGCAGTATTTT	CASSLYRASLTDTQYF
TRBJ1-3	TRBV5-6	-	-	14	TGTGCCAGCAGCTTGGGGGCGGGCCGGGACACCATATATTTT	CASSLGAGRDTIYF
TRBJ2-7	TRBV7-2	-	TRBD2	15	TGTGCCAGCAGCCCCCGAGCGGGGGCTCCCTACGAGCAGTACTTC	CASSPRAGAPYEQYF
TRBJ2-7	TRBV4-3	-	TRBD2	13	TGCGCCAGCAGCCAAGACGGGAGGACGGAGATGTACTTC	CASSQDGRTEMYF
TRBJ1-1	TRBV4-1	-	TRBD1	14	TGCGCCAGCAGCCAGGACAGGCCGAACACTGAAGCTTTCTTT	CASSQDRPNTEAFF
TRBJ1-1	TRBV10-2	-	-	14	TGCGCCAGCAGTGAGTTGGCGGTGAACACTGAAGCTTTCTTT	CASSELAVNTEAFF
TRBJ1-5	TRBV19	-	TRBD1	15	TGTGCCAGTAGTCCGCGGGACAGGAGGGATCAGCCCCAGCATTTT	CASSPRDRRDQPQHF
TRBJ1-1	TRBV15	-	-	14	TGTGCCACCAGTCTGATCTCAGGTGGCACTGAAGCTTTCTTT	CATSLISGGTEAFF
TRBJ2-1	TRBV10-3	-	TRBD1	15	TGTGCCATCAGTGGGACAGGGGGCTCCTACAATGAGCAGTTCTTC	CAISGTGGSYNEQFF
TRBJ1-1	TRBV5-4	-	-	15	TGTGCCAGCAGCTTGGCCGCCAGAGGGATCGCTGAAGCTTTCTTT	CASSLAARGIAEAFF
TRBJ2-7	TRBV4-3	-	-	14	TGCGCCAGCAGCCCGGGGGTAACATCCTACGAGCAGTACTTC	CASSPGVTSYEQYF
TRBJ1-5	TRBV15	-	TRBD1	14	TGTGCCACCAGCAGGACAGGGGGCAATCAGCCCCAGCATTTT	CATSRTGGNQPQHF
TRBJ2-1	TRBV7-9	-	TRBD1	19	TGTGCCAGCAGACGGGTCAAAATGACAGGGGAGAGCTCCTACAATGAGCAGTTCTTC	CASRRVKMTGESSYNEQFF
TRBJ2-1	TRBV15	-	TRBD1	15	TGTGCCACCAGCAGGGACAGGGGGCGGGTAAATGAGCAGTTCTTC	CATSRDRGRVNEQFF
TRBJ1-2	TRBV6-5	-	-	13	TGTGCCAGCAGTGAGGCAGGGAACTATGGCTACACCTTC	CASSEAGNYGYTF
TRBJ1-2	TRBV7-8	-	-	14	TGTGCCAGCAGCTTATTTGAAGTAGATGGTGGCTACACCTTC	CASSLFEVDGGYTF
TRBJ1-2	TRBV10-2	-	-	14	TGCGCCAGCAGTGGCTCAGACATATACTATGGCTACACCTTC	CASSGSDIYYGYTF
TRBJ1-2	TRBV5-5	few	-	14	TGTGCCAGCAGCTTGGAGGACATTAACTATGGCTACACCTTC	CASSLEDINYGYTF
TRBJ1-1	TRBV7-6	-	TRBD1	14	TGTGCCAGCACCACAGGGGGCGCGGGGACTGAAGCTTTCTTT	CASTTGGAGTEAFF
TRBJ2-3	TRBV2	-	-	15	TGTGCCAGCAGCCCTGGGGACTGGAGCACAGATACGCAGTATTTT	CASSPGDWSTDTQYF
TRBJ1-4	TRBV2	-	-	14	TGTGCCATCGCACTCGACAGACCTAATGAAAAACTGTTTTTT	CAIALDRPNEKLFF
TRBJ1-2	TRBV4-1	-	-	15	TGCGCCAGCAGCCAAGATTGGACAGATAACTATGGCTACACCTTC	CASSQDWTDNYGYTF
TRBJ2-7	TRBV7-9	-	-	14	TGTGCCAGCAGCTTCGTGGGGGGTGCCTACGAGCAGTACTTC	CASSFVGGAYEQYF
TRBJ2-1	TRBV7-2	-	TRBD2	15	TGTGCCAGCAGCTTATTTAGCGGGGGTCGCAATGAGCAGTTCTTC	CASSLFSGGRNEQFF
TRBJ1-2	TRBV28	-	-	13	TGTGCCAGCCGAACAGGACCCACGTATGGCTACACCTTC	CASRTGPTYGYTF
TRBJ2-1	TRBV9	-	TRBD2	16	TGTGCCAGCAGCCACTCGGGGACTAGCGGGGGGCATGAGCAGTTCTTC	CASSHSGTSGGHEQFF
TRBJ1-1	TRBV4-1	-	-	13	TGCGCCAGCAGCCGTACAGGGAACACTGAAGCTTTCTTT	CASSRTGNTEAFF
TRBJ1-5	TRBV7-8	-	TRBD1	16	TGTGCCAGCAGCCAGACGACAGGGGGAAGCAATCAGCCCCAGCATTTT	CASSQTTGGSNQPQHF
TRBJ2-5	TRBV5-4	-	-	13	TGTGCCAGCAGCCTATTTGATTCAGAGACCCAGTACTTC	CASSLFDSETQYF
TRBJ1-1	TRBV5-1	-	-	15	TGCGCCAGCAGCTTGTTGGGACACCAGAACACTGAAGCTTTCTTT	CASSLLGHQNTEAFF
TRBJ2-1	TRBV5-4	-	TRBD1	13	TGTGCCAGCAGCTGGGGACAGTTCAACGAGCAGTTCTTC	CASSWGQFNEQFF
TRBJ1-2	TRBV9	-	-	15	TGTGCCAGCAGCGCGACAGGTTCTGCGACGGGCGGCTACACCTTC	CASSATGSATGGYTF
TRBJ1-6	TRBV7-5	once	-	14	TGTGCCAGAAGCGAGGCCTCCTATAATTCACCCCTCCACTTT	CARSEASYNSPLHF